This T cell receptor beta chain was observed in a study of blood T cell repertoires in COVID-19. Study-wide context: Cohort 3 recovered donors had two negative PCRs, clearance, or symptom resolution.

Per the original data handling: By means of reference gene primer amplification, nucleated cell counts were estimated. Repertoires were generated with immunoSEQ multiplex PCR, while TCRdb's copy carries only in-frame clones and drops some. V and J calls and clone size are as listed in that table; D and trimming were resolved from the DNA. The data contain about 400,000 clones, more than 75% of them singletons. The V end lost 4 bases, the J end lost 7 bases, and 19 bases lay between the germline ends. This CDR3 spans 16 amino acids. Germline V CDR1 and CDR2: MDHEN, SYDVKM. Participants were placed into cohorts based on the clinical history they reported.

Sequenced sample: PBMCs or T cells enriched from blood (not recorded which). The chain combines TRBV28 with TRBJ1-4; D call uncertain. This receptor was identified in a middle-aged man in a cohort exposed to, infected with or recovered from COVID-19 (not recorded which). CDR3 loop: CASSSNPGVEGEKLFF. CDR3 DNA: TGTGCCAGCAGTTCCAACCCTGGTGTAGAGGGTGAAAAACTGTTTTTT.